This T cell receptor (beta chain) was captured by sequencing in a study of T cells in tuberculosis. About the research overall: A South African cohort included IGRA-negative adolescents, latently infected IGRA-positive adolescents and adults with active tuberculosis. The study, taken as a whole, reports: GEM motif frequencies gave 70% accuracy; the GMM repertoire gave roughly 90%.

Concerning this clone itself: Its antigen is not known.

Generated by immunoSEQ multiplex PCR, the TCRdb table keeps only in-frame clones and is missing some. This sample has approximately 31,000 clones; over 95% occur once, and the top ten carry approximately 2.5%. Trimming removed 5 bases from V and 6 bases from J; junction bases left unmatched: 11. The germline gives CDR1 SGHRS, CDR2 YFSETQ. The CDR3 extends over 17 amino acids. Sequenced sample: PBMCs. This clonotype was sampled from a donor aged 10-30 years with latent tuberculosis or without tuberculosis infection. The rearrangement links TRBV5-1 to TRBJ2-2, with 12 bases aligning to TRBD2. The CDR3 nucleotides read TGCGCCAGCAGTTTACGACTAGCGGGAGATTTTCCCGGGGAGCTGTTTTTT. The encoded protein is CASSLRLAGDFPGELFF.